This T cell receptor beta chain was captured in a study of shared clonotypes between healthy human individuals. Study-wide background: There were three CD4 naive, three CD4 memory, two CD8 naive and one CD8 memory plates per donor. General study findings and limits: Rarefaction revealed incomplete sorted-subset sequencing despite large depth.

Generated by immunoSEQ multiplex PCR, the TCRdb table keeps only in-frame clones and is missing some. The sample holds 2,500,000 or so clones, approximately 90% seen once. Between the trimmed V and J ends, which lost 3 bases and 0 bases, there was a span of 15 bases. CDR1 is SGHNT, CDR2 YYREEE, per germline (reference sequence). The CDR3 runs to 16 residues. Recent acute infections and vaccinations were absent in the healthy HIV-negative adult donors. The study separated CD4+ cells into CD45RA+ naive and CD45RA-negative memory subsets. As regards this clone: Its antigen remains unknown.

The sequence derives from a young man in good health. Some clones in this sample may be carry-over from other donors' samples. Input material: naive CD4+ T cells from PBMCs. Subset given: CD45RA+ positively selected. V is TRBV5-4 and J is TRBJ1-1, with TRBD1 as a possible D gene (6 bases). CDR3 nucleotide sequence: TGTGCCAGCAGCTCTAAATCGACAGGACTGAACACTGAAGCTTTCTTT. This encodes CASSSKSTGLNTEAFF.